Below, 13 T cell receptor beta chains from the same sample are listed, as sequenced in a study of blood T cell repertoires in COVID-19. Assay used: immunoSEQ multiplex PCR; TCRdb lists only in-frame clones, some missing. Found here are about 190,000 clones, roughly 80% of them singletons; the top ten hold about 13%. Material for sequencing was peripheral blood. The receptors were gathered from a man aged 50 to 59 who had recovered from COVID-19.

The chain recombines TRBV18 with TRBJ1-1; 11 bases map to TRBD1. The germline gives CDR1 KGHSH, CDR2 LQKENI. The CDR3 is 15 residues long. V lost 5 bases to trimming and J lost 4 bases; unmatched junction nucleotides: 6. The CDR3 sequence is CASSEAGTGGTEAFF. CDR3 bases: TGTGCCAGCTCAGAAGCCGGGACAGGGGGCACTGAAGCTTTCTTT.

This chain uses TRBV7-8 with TRBJ2-5; D is unresolved. This CDR3 contains 14 residues. The germline gives CDR1 SGHVS, CDR2 FQNEAQ. Trimming left V 7 bases short and J 4 bases short, with 16 bases between. CDR3 DNA: TGTGCCAGCATCCGGTATGCATCGGGAGAGACCCAGTACTTC. Its protein is CASIRYASGETQYF.

V and J are TRBV9 and TRBJ1-3; 8 bases match TRBD1. CDR3 length equals 19 residues. CDR1 is SGDLS and CDR2 is YYNGEE in the germline V gene. J was trimmed by 4 bases and V by 0 bases; bases with no gene match: 15. DNA of the CDR3: TGTGCCAGCAGCGTAGCGACTGGTCAGGGGGCGCTGACCGGAAACACCATATATTTT. This codes for CASSVATGQGALTGNTIYF. The whole variable domain, filled in from reference TRBV9 and TRBJ1-3, reads DSGVTQTPKHLITATGQRVTLRCSPRSGDLSVYWYQQSLDQGLQFLIQYYNGEERAKGNILERFSAQQFPDLHSELNLSSLELGDSALYFCASSVATGQGALTGNTIYFGEGSWLTVV.

V gene TRBV7-9 combines with J gene TRBJ2-1; D is unresolved. Trimming removed 7 bases from V and 8 bases from J, with 24 bases in between. Germline CDR1 SEHNR, CDR2 FQNEAQ (reference sequence). The CDR3 spans 16 residues. The CDR3 loop reads CASTTTPMRPGDEQFF. CDR3 DNA sequence: TGTGCCAGCACCACGACCCCAATGCGACCAGGCGATGAGCAGTTCTTC.

This clone was seen only a few times. V and J are TRBV6-5 and TRBJ2-7; 11 positions match TRBD2. The CDR3 length is 14 residues. Germline CDR1 MNHEY, CDR2 SVGAGI. Unmatched junction bases numbered 5, after V lost 4 bases and J lost 6 bases. The CDR3 DNA is TGTGCCAGCAGTTCGACTAGCGGGGCCCGCGAGCAGTACTTC. It specifies CASSSTSGAREQYF.

V is TRBV28 and J is TRBJ2-3; 8 bases fit TRBD2. This CDR3 has 14 amino acids. The junction had 5 bases not matched to a gene; V was cut back by 5 bases and J by 4 bases. CDR1 and CDR2 (germline): MDHEN, SYDVKM. CDR3 loop: CASSLPGLADTQYF. The DNA of the CDR3 is TGTGCCAGCAGTCTCCCGGGACTAGCAGATACGCAGTATTTT.

This clone was detected only a few times. V and J are TRBV5-1 and TRBJ2-2, with D unclear. Germline loops: CDR1 SGHRS, CDR2 YFSETQ. V gave up 4 bases and J gave up 1 base, with 8 bases separating them. This CDR3 region has 14 residues. CDR3 bases: TGCGCCAGCAGCCAGGTTCAGAACACCGGGGAGCTGTTTTTT. Its translation is CASSQVQNTGELFF. Complete variable domain (other parts from reference TRBV5-1 and TRBJ2-2): KAGVTQTPRYLIKTRGQQVTLSCSPISGHRSVSWYQQTPGQGLQFLFEYFSETQRNKGNFPGRFSGRQFSNSRSEMNVSTLELGDSALYLCASSQVQNTGELFFGEGSRLTVL.

DNA of the CDR3: TGTGCCACCCTCTCAGATACGCAGTATTTT. This codes for CATLSDTQYF. The chain couples TRBV10-3 to TRBJ2-3, with D unclear. The germline V gene has CDR1 ENHRY and CDR2 SYGVKD. CDR3 length equals 10 residues. V was pared by 10 bases and J by 4 bases, with 6 bases between.

The chain has TRBV5-5 and TRBJ1-1, with 8 bases lining up with TRBD1. CDR1 is SGHKS and CDR2 is YYEKEE in the germline V gene (reference sequence). The CDR3 length is 15 residues. Losses at the gene ends were 7 bases for V and 7 bases for J; bases not matched to a gene: 15. Written as DNA, the CDR3 is TGTGCCAGCTACTATATTGGGACAGGATCGATTGAAGCTTTCTTT. This codes for CASYYIGTGSIEAFF.

The chain recombines TRBV19 with TRBJ1-5; D is ambiguous. The CDR3 loop spans 13 amino acids. With 4 bases removed from V and 4 bases from J, the gap between germline ends came to 8 bases. The germline V gene encodes CDR1 LNHDA and CDR2 SQIVND (reference sequence). This CDR3 is CASSTRRNQPQHF. In DNA, the CDR3 is TGTGCCAGTAGTACTAGGAGGAATCAGCCCCAGCATTTT.

This sequence joins TRBV6-5 and TRBJ1-5; 9 nucleotides agree with TRBD1. From germline, CDR1 is MNHEY and CDR2 SVGAGI. V was pared by 5 bases and J by 3 bases, with 2 bases of the junction left unmatched. The CDR3 runs to 14 residues. The CDR3 here is CASSRQGDNQPQHF. The DNA of the CDR3 is TGTGCCAGCAGTCGACAGGGGGACAATCAGCCCCAGCATTTT.

V and J are TRBV18 and TRBJ2-1; 9 bases are shared with TRBD2. This CDR3 is built from 16 residues. The V gene end was trimmed by 0 bases and the J gene end by 5 bases; junction bases not matched to a gene: 5. Germline-derived CDR1 and CDR2 are KGHSH and LQKENI. Written as DNA, the CDR3 is TGTGCCAGCTCACCACCGAGTCTAGCGGGAAACAATGAGCAGTTCTTC. This encodes CASSPPSLAGNNEQFF.

V usage is TRBV29-1 and J usage is TRBJ2-1; the match to TRBD2 covers 10 bases. V lost 7 bases and J lost 3; bases outside the gene matches: 3. The CDR3 has 13 amino acids. CDR1 is SQVTM and CDR2 is ANQGSEA in the germline V gene. CDR3 region: CSALAGDYNEQFF. DNA of the CDR3: TGCAGCGCTCTAGCGGGAGACTACAATGAGCAGTTCTTC.